The 27 T cell receptor beta chains given below trace back to one sample, sequenced in a study of T cell responses to AZD1222 COVID-19 vaccine. Libraries were prepared by immunoSEQ multiplex PCR; TCRdb keeps only in-frame clonotypes and omits some of them. The sample shows 150,000 to 250,000 clones, around 93% of them seen only once. Specimen: peripheral blood, collected 28 days after the second AZD1222 dose. These receptors all come from an adult who received the AZD1222 COVID-19 vaccine.

This clone is a singleton in its sample. V usage is TRBV28 and J usage is TRBJ1-2; D is possibly TRBD1 (5 bases). Germline V gives CDR1 MDHEN, CDR2 SYDVKM. This CDR3 region has 15 residues. The V and J ends lost 7 bases and 4 bases respectively, with 19 bases between them. Here the CDR3 DNA reads TGTGCCAGCAACAAGGCCGGGGGTCGAGGCTATGGCTACACCTTC. Protein sequence: CASNKAGGRGYGYTF.

This clone was picked up a small number of times. The V gene is TRBV7-2, the J gene TRBJ2-3; no clear D. Germline CDR1 reads SGHTA; CDR2 reads FQGNSA. CDR3 size: 12 residues. Trimming removed 1 base from V and 2 bases from J, with 1 base in between. CDR3 in DNA: TGTGCCAGCAGCTTAGACACAGATACGCAGTATTTT. It yields the protein CASSLDTDTQYF.

The chain employs TRBV9 and TRBJ2-7, with 10 bases fitting TRBD1. V shed 2 bases and J 4 bases; nucleotides not matched to a gene: 9. Germline assignment: CDR1 SGDLS and CDR2 YYNGEE. This CDR3 is 16 amino acids long. The CDR3 loop is CASSVAGQGSQYEQYF. As DNA, the CDR3 is TGTGCCAGCAGCGTGGCGGGACAGGGGTCTCAGTACGAGCAGTACTTC.

The chain couples TRBV5-4 to TRBJ1-2; no definite D call. V gave up 0 bases and J gave up 4 bases, with 13 bases separating them. This CDR3 region has 15 residues. Germline CDR1 and CDR2: SGHNT and YYREEE (reference sequence). The CDR3 nucleotides read TGTGCCAGCAGCTTGGTAGATCTGGGTTCCTATGGCTACACCTTC. It yields the protein CASSLVDLGSYGYTF.

The J gene is TRBJ2-2, the V gene TRBV7-6; tentative D call: TRBD2 (5 bases). Germline loops: CDR1 SGHVS, CDR2 FNYEAQ. The CDR3 is 16 amino acids. V gave up 4 bases and J gave up 3 bases, with 15 bases separating them. DNA for the CDR3: TGTGCCAGCAGCTCGGGCCCGGGGTCGTACACCGGGGAGCTGTTTTTT. Its translation: CASSSGPGSYTGELFF.

The rearrangement links TRBV24-1 to TRBJ2-5; 7 bases line up with TRBD1. V lost 7 bases, J lost 2 bases, and 3 bases stayed unmatched. The CDR3 is 13 residues long. Germline CDR1 reads KGHDR; CDR2 reads SFDVKD. In DNA form, the CDR3 reads TGTGCCACCAGGGGACAGATTCAAGAGACCCAGTACTTC. Its protein product is CATRGQIQETQYF.

A single count supports this clone. The chain recombines TRBV10-3 with TRBJ1-5; TRBD1 is a possible D gene (5 bases). V lost 10 bases and J 4 bases, leaving 17 bases between the germline ends. Germline V lookup: CDR1 ENHRY, CDR2 SYGVKD. The CDR3 extends over 14 amino acids. As DNA, the CDR3 is TGTGCCACCGCACCGGGGGGTGGTAATCAGCCCCAGCATTTT. Translation gives CATAPGGGNQPQHF.

The chain links TRBV6-5 to TRBJ2-6; D perhaps matches TRBD1 (5 bases). The CDR3 covers 15 residues. CDR1 and CDR2 (germline): MNHEY, SVGAGI. Trimming took 7 bases from V and 1 from J, leaving 11 bases between them. The DNA for the CDR3 is TGTGCCAGCACGAGACAGCCATCTGGGGCCAACGTCCTGACTTTC. Amino acid sequence: CASTRQPSGANVLTF.

This chain links TRBV4-2 with TRBJ1-2; no definite D call. Trimming pared 0 bases from V and 0 bases from J, leaving 11 bases between. The germline CDR1 and CDR2 sequences are LGHNA and YNFKEQ. This CDR3 has 16 residues. The CDR3: CASSQEGTASNYGYTF. DNA for the CDR3: TGTGCCAGCAGCCAAGAGGGAACAGCCTCTAACTATGGCTACACCTTC.

The CDR3 region is CASTRSYGYTF. The CDR3 nucleotides are TGTGCCAGCACACGCAGTTATGGCTACACCTTC. This chain joins TRBV12-3 or TRBV12-4 and TRBJ1-2; D remains unclear. V lost 7 bases and J lost 5, with 8 bases in between. The CDR3 covers 11 residues.

The V and J genes are TRBV9 and TRBJ1-6; 7 bases are shared with TRBD1. V gave up 3 bases and J gave up 7 bases; unmatched junction bases: 4. There are 14 residues in the CDR3. Germline V CDR1 and CDR2: SGDLS, YYNGEE. The DNA for the CDR3 is TGTGCCAGCAGCGGACAGGGCAGAAATTCACCCCTCCACTTT. Its translation: CASSGQGRNSPLHF.

The chain joins TRBV7-9 to TRBJ1-6; tentatively, D is TRBD1 (6 bases). The germline gives CDR1 SEHNR, CDR2 FQNEAQ (reference sequence). The CDR3 consists of 12 residues. V was pared by 7 bases and J by 7 bases, with 8 bases between. The CDR3 loop is CASNDRNSPLHF. CDR3 coding DNA: TGTGCCAGCAACGACAGGAATTCACCCCTCCACTTT.

V is TRBV3-1 (or the pseudogene TRBV3-2) and J is TRBJ1-3; D is unclear. Germline-derived CDR1 and CDR2 are LGHDT and YNNKEL (reference sequence). The CDR3 has 16 amino acids. With 0 bases removed from V and 2 bases from J, the gap between germline ends came to 11 bases. The CDR3 bases are TGTGCCAGCAGCCAAGATGTCCGGGAGACTGGAAACACCATATATTTT. It specifies CASSQDVRETGNTIYF.

The chain couples TRBV6-5 to TRBJ1-1; D is ambiguous. This CDR3 has 13 residues. Trimming stripped 7 bases from V and 2 bases from J, with 11 bases between. Germline V gene lookup returns CDR1 MNHEY and CDR2 SVGAGI. CDR3 in amino acids: CASTHTGNTEAFF. DNA for the CDR3: TGTGCCAGCACCCACACCGGTAACACTGAAGCTTTCTTT.

This chain uses TRBV27 with TRBJ2-7; 11 positions agree with TRBD2. Looked up from germline, CDR1 is MNHEY and CDR2 is SMNVEV (reference sequence). J was trimmed by 1 base and V by 3 bases; bases with no gene match: 2. This CDR3 contains 15 residues. CDR3 amino acids: CASSFVAGGSYEQYF. In DNA, the CDR3 is TGTGCCAGCAGTTTTGTAGCGGGGGGGTCCTACGAGCAGTACTTC.

The chain has TRBV6-5 and TRBJ1-1, with no clear D. In germline, CDR1 is MNHEY, CDR2 SVGAGI. This CDR3 is built from 12 residues. Trimming stripped 6 bases from V and 6 bases from J, with 11 bases between. DNA for the CDR3: TGTGCCAGCAGGCCTATTGGGGCTGAAGCTTTCTTT. Its protein product is CASRPIGAEAFF.

The V call is TRBV4-1, the J call TRBJ1-2; the match to TRBD1 covers 10 bases. CDR1 is MGHRA and CDR2 is YSYEKL in the germline V gene. V was clipped by 3 bases and J by 2 bases; unmatched bases: 6. CDR3 size: 16 residues. The CDR3 here is CASSHAGQGNNYGYTF. The CDR3 nucleotides read TGCGCCAGCAGCCACGCGGGACAGGGGAACAACTATGGCTACACCTTC.

V usage is TRBV20-1 and J usage is TRBJ1-1; D gene unclear. The CDR3 is made up of 14 amino acids. Germline CDR1 and CDR2: DFQATT and SNEGSKA (reference sequence). V was cut by 3 bases and J by 0 bases, with 11 bases left in between. For the CDR3, the DNA is TGCAGTGCTAGTTTCTTTTCCCTGAACACTGAAGCTTTCTTT. Translation gives CSASFFSLNTEAFF.

This chain joins TRBV27 and TRBJ1-3; TRBD1 might be the D (5 bases). Germline V gene data show CDR1 as MNHEY and CDR2 as SMNVEV (reference sequence). The CDR3 has 14 residues. V lost 5 bases and J 0 bases, leaving 8 bases between the germline ends. CDR3 region: CASSPQGSGNTIYF. The CDR3 DNA is TGTGCCAGCAGTCCTCAGGGCTCTGGAAACACCATATATTTT.

The chain links TRBV21-1 to TRBJ1-5; the table's D call, TRBD1, was not checked against the DNA. TRBV21-1 is a documented pseudogene. The CDR3 runs to 16 residues. The DNA of the CDR3 is TGTGCCAGCAGCAAAGGGACAGGGGGAAATAATCAGCCCCAGCATTTT. It codes for CASSKGTGGNNQPQHF.

The V call is TRBV11-2, the J call TRBJ1-1, with no clear D. Trimming shortened V by 6 bases and J by 2 bases, and 16 bases separated the two germline ends. Germline values: CDR1 SGHAT, CDR2 FQNNGV. CDR3 length: 15 residues. CDR3 residues: CASRIPGQANTEAFF. The CDR3 coding sequence is TGTGCCAGCAGAATCCCCGGCCAGGCTAACACTGAAGCTTTCTTT.

The chain combines TRBV28 with TRBJ2-7; D assignment may be TRBD1 or TRBD2 (5 bases each). This CDR3 has 15 amino acids. V lost 4 bases to trimming and J lost 3 bases, with 16 bases between them. Germline V gene sequence: CDR1 MDHEN, CDR2 SYDVKM. CDR3 bases: TGTGCCAGCAGTTCACCCGGGACGGATTACTACGAGCAGTACTTC. Translating gives CASSSPGTDYYEQYF.

The CDR3 DNA follows: TGTGCCAGCAGTTTAGATCGCGAATGGCCCCAGCATTTT. Residues: CASSLDREWPQHF. This sequence joins TRBV28 and TRBJ1-5; D is ambiguous. CDR1 and CDR2 (germline): MDHEN, SYDVKM. V lost 2 bases and J 9 bases, leaving 11 bases between the germline ends. CDR3 length: 13 residues.

This sequence joins TRBV3-1 (or the pseudogene TRBV3-2) and TRBJ2-1, with D perhaps TRBD1 (6 bases). The CDR3 loop spans 13 amino acids. V lost 8 bases, J lost 1 base, and 9 bases lay in between. The germline V gene has CDR1 LGHDT and CDR2 YNNKEL (reference sequence). The CDR3 spells CASGTGSYNEQFF. The CDR3 DNA follows: TGTGCCAGCGGAACAGGGTCCTACAATGAGCAGTTCTTC.

This chain links TRBV7-8 with TRBJ1-6; D ambiguous. Germline V gene lookup returns CDR1 SGHVS and CDR2 FQNEAQ. The V and J ends lost 4 bases and 0 bases respectively, with 10 bases between them. The CDR3 is made up of 16 amino acids. CDR3 nucleotides: TGTGCCAGCAGCTGGATAGGGAGCTCCTATAATTCACCCCTCCACTTT. It specifies CASSWIGSSYNSPLHF.

The V and J genes are TRBV12-3 or TRBV12-4 and TRBJ2-5; no definite D call. The CDR3 consists of 12 residues. Between the trimmed V and J ends, which lost 2 bases and 3 bases, there was a span of 4 bases. CDR3 residues: CASSLIKETQYF. The CDR3 DNA sequence: TGTGCCAGCAGTTTAATAAAAGAGACCCAGTACTTC.

V is TRBV15 and J is TRBJ2-6; 12 positions agree with TRBD1. Trimming took 5 bases from V and 12 from J; bases not matched to a gene: 14. In germline, CDR1 is LNHNV, CDR2 YYDKDF (reference sequence). This CDR3 spans 17 amino acids. The CDR3 sequence is CATSVPGQGAFLGVLTF. Written as DNA, the CDR3 is TGTGCCACCAGCGTCCCGGGACAGGGGGCTTTCCTTGGCGTCCTGACTTTC.